This T cell receptor (beta chain) appears in the sequencing data of a study of spatial heterogeneity in lung cancer. There are many counts of this clonotype. Germline-derived CDR1 and CDR2 are LGHDT and YNNKEL (reference sequence). This CDR3 comprises 15 residues. The V and J ends lost 7 bases and 3 bases respectively, with 19 bases between them. Time point indicated: sample taken at primary tumor resection. No cell sorting; template was whole RNA from tumor, lung tissue or PBMC. The donor population consisted of about 75 patients with untreated, early-stage non-small cell lung cancer. From the 5' RACE reads, TCRdb called clonotypes with MiXCR, one entry per CDR3 protein. This sample has 36,000 or so distinct CDR3 sequences, with less than 5.5% found just once.

This sequence was found in a female donor with early-stage non-small cell lung cancer. This specimen was PBMCs, taken at surgery. This chain links TRBV3-1 with TRBJ2-7; the D gene is possibly TRBD1 (6 bases). CDR3 sequence (DNA): TGTGCCAGCACCCGTACCCAGGGGAGCGTCTACGAGCAGTACTTC. It encodes CASTRTQGSVYEQYF.